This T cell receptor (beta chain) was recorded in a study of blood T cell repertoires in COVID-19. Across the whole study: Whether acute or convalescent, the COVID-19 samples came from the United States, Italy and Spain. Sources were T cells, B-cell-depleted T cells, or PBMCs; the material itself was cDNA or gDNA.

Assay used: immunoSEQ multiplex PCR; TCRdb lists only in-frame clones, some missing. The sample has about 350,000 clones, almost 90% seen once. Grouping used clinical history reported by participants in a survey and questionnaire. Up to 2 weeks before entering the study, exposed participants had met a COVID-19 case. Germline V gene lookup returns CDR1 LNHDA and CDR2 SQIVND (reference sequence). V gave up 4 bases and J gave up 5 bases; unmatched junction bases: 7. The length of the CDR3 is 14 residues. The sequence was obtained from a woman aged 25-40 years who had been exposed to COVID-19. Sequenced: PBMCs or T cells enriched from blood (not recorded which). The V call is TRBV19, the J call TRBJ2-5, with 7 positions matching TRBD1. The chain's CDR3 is CASSTGQVGETQYF. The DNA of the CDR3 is TGTGCCAGTAGTACCGGACAGGTTGGCGAGACCCAGTACTTC.